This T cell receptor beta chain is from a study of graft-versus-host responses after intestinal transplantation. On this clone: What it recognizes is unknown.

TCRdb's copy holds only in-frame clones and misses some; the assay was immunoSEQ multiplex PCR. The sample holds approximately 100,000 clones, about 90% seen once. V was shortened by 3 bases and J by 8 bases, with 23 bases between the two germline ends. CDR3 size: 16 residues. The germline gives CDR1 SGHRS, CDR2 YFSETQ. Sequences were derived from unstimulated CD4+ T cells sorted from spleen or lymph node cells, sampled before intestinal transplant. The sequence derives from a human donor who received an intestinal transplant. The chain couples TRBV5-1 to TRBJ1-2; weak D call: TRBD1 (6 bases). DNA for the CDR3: TGCGCCAGCAGCTCTGATCAGGGGTTGTCGGTAGGAGGCTACACCTTC. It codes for CASSSDQGLSVGGYTF.